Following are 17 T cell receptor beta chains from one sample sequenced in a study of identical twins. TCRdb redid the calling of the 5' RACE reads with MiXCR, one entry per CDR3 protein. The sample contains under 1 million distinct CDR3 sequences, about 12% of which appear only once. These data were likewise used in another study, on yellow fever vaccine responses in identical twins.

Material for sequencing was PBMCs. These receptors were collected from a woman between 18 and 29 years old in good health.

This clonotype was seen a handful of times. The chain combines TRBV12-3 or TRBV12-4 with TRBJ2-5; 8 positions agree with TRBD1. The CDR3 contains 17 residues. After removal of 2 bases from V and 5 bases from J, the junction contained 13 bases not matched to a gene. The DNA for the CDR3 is TGTGCCAGCAGTTTACCCACCTACGGCAGGGGGCCCGAGACCCAGTACTTC. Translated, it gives CASSLPTYGRGPETQYF.

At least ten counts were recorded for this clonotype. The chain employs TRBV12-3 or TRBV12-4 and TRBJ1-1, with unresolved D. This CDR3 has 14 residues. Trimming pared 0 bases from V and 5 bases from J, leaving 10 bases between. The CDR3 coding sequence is TGTGCCAGCAGTTTAGCCCTAACGGGGACTGAAGCTTTCTTT. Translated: CASSLALTGTEAFF.

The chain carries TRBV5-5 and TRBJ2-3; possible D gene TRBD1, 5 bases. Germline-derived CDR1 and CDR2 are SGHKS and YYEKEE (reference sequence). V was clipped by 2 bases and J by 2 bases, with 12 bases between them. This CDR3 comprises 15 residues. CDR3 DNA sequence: TGTGCCAGCAGCTTTGGGCAGGGAAACACAGATACGCAGTATTTT. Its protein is CASSFGQGNTDTQYF.

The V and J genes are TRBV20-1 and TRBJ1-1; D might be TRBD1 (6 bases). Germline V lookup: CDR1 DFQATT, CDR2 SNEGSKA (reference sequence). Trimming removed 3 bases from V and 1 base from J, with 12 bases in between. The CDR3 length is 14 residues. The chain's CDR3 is CSASFAGANTEAFF. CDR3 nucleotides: TGCAGTGCTAGTTTTGCAGGGGCGAACACTGAAGCTTTCTTT.

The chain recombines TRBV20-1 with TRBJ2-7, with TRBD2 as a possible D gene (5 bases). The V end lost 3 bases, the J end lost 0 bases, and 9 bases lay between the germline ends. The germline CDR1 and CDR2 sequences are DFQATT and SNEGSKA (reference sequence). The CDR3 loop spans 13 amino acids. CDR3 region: CSASVAYSYEQYV. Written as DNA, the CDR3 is TGCAGTGCTAGCGTAGCGTACTCCTACGAGCAGTACGTC.

The CDR3 loop is CASLSPGRIQPQHF. CDR3 nucleotide sequence: TGTGCCAGCCTTAGCCCGGGGCGCATCCAGCCCCAGCATTTT. The J gene is TRBJ1-5, the V gene TRBV28; D perhaps matches TRBD1 (5 bases). The CDR3 totals 14 residues. Trimming pared 8 bases from V and 7 bases from J, leaving 18 bases between. Germline V CDR1 and CDR2: MDHEN, SYDVKM.

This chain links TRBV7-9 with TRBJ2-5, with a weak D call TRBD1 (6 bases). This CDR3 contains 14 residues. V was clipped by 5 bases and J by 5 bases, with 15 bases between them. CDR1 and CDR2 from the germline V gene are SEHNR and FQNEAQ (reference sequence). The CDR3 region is CASSRLQGTETQYF. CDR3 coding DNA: TGTGCCAGCAGCCGATTACAGGGAACCGAGACCCAGTACTTC.

CDR3 loop: CSARGGDRPYEQYF. In DNA form, the CDR3 reads TGCAGTGCTAGAGGGGGGGACAGGCCCTACGAGCAGTACTTC. The rearrangement joins TRBV20-1 to TRBJ2-7; 8 bases map to TRBD1. Germline V gene data show CDR1 as DFQATT and CDR2 as SNEGSKA (reference sequence). The V and J ends lost 1 base and 2 bases, in that order; junction bases with no gene match: 4. The CDR3 consists of 14 residues.

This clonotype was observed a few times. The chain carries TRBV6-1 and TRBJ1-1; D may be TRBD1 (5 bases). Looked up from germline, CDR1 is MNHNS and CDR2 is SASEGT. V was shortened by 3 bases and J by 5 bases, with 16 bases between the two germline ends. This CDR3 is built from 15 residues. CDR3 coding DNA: TGTGCCAGCAGTGAGAGAAGAGGGGCGCGGACTGAAGCTTTCTTT. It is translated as CASSERRGARTEAFF.

The CDR3 loop is CSVVARLLAGKNEQFF. CDR3 nucleotide sequence: TGCAGCGTTGTCGCTCGTCTACTAGCGGGGAAGAATGAGCAGTTCTTC. The V gene is TRBV29-1, the J gene TRBJ2-1; 10 nucleotides agree with TRBD2. From germline, CDR1 is SQVTM and CDR2 ANQGSEA. J was trimmed by 7 bases and V by 4 bases; bases with no gene match: 13. The CDR3 loop spans 16 amino acids.

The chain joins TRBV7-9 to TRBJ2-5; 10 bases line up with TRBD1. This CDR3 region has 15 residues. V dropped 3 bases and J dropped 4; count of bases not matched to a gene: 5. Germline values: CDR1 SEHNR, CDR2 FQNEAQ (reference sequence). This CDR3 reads CASSLGQGKGETQYF. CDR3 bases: TGTGCCAGCAGCTTGGGACAGGGGAAGGGAGAGACCCAGTACTTC.

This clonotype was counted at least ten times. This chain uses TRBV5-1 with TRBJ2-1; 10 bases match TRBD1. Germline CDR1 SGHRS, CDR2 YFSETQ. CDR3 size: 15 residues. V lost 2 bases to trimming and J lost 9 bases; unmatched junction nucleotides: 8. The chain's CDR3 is CASSLTGTGVGEQFF. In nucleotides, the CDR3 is TGCGCCAGCAGCTTAACCGGGACAGGGGTTGGTGAGCAGTTCTTC.

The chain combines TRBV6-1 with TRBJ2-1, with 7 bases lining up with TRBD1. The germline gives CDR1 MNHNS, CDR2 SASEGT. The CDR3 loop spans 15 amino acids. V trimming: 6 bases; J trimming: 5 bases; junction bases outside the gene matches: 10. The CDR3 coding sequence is TGTGCCAGCAGCCCTAGGATGACAGGGAACAATGAGCAGTTCTTC. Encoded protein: CASSPRMTGNNEQFF.

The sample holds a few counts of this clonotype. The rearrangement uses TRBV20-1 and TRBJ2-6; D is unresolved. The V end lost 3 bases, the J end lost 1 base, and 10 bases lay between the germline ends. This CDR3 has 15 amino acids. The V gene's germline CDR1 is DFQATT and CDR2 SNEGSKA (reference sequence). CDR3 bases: TGCAGTGCTAGGGGCTTAGTATCTGGGGCCAACGTCCTGACTTTC. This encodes CSARGLVSGANVLTF.

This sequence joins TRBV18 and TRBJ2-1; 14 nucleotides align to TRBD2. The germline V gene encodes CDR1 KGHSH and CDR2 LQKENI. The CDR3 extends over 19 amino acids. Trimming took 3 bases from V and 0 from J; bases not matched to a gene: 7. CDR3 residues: CASSPVRTSGRPSYNEQFF. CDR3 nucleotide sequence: TGTGCCAGCTCACCCGTGCGGACTAGCGGGAGGCCCTCCTACAATGAGCAGTTCTTC. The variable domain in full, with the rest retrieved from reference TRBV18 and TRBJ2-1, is NAGVMQNPRHLVRRRGQEARLRCSPMKGHSHVYWYRQLPEEGLKFMVYLQKENIIDESGMPKERFSAEFPKEGPSILRIQQVVRGDSAAYFCASSPVRTSGRPSYNEQFFGPGTRLTVL.

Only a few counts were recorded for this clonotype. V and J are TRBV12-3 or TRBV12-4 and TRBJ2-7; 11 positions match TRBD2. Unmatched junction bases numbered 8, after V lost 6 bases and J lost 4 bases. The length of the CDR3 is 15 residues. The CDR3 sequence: CASRPETSGSYEQYF. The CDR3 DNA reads TGTGCCAGCAGGCCCGAAACTAGCGGGAGTTACGAGCAGTACTTC.

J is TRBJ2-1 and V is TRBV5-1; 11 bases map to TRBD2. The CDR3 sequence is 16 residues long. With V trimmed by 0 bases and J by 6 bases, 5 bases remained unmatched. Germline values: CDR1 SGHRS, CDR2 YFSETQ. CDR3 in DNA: TGCGCCAGCAGCTTGGAACTAGCGGGAGTCCCCAATGAGCAGTTCTTC. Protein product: CASSLELAGVPNEQFF.